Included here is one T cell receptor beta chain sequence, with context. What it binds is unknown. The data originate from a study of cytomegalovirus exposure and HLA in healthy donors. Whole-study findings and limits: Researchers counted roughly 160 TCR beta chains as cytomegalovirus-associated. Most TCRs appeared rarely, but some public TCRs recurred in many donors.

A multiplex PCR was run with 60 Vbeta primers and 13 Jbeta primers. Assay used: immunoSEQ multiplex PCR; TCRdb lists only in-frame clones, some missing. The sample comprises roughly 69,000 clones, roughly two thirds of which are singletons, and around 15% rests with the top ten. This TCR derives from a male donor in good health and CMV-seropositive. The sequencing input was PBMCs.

The DNA for the CDR3 is TGTGCCAGCAGCTTAGTAGGGGGCCAAGAGACCCAGTACTTC. Its translation is CASSLVGGQETQYF. V and J are TRBV7-8 and TRBJ2-5; D is possibly TRBD1 (6 bases). CDR3 length: 14 amino acids. Trimming took 1 base from V and 1 from J, leaving 7 bases between them. Germline V gives CDR1 SGHVS, CDR2 FQNEAQ. The variable domain in full, completed from reference TRBV7-8 and TRBJ2-5, reads GAGVSQSPRYKVAKRGQDVALRCDPISGHVSLFWYQQALGQGPEFLTYFQNEAQLDKSGLPSDRFFAERPEGSVSTLKIQRTQQEDSAVYLCASSLVGGQETQYFGPGTRLLVL.